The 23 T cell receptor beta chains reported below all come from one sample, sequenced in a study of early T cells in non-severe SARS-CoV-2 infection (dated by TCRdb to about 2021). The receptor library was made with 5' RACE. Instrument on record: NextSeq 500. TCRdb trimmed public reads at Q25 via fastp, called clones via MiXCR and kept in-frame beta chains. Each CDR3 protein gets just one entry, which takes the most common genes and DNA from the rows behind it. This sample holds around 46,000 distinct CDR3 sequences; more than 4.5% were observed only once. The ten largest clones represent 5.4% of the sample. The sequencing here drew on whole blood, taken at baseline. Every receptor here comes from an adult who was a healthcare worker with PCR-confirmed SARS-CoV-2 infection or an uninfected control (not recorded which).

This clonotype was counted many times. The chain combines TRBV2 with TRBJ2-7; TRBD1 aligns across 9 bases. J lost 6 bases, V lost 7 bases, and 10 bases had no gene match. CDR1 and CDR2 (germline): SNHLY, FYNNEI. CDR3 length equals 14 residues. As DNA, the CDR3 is TGTGCCAGCAACAGACAGGGGGTTCCACTCGAGCAGTACTTC. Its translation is CASNRQGVPLEQYF.

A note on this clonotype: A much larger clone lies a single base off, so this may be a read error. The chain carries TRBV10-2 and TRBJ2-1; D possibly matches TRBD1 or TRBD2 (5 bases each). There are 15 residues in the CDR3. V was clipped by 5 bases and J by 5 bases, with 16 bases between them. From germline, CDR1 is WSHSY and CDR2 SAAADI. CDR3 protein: CASSTDWDVNNEQFF. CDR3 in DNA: TGCGCCAGCAGTACCGACTGGGACGTGAACAATGAGCAGTTCTTC.

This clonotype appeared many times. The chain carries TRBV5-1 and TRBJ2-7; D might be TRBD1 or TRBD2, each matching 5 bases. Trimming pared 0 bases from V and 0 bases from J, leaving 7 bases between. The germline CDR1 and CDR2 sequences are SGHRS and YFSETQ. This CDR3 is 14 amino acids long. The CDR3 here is CASSLGGSSYEQYF. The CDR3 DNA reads TGCGCCAGCAGCTTGGGGGGGAGCTCCTACGAGCAGTACTTC.

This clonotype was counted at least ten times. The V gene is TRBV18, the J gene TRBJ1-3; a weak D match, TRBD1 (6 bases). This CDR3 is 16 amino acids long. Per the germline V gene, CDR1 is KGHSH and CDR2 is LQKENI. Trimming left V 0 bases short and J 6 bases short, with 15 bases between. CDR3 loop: CASSPPAGAAENTIYF. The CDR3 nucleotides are TGTGCCAGCTCACCACCTGCGGGGGCGGCTGAAAACACCATATATTTT.

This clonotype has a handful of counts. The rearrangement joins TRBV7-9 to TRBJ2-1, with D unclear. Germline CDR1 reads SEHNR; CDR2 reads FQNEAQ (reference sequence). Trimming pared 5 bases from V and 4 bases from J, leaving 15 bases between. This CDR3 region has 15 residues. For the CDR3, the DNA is TGTGCCAGCAGCACCCCGTCCCCCTATTACAATGAGCAGTTCTTC. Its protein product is CASSTPSPYYNEQFF.

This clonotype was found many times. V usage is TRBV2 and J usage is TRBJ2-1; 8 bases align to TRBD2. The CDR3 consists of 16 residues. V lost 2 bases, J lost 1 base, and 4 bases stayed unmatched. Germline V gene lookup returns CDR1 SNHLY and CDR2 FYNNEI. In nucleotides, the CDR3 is TGTGCCAGCAGTGAACGTAGCGGGATATCCTACAATGAGCAGTTCTTC. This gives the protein CASSERSGISYNEQFF.

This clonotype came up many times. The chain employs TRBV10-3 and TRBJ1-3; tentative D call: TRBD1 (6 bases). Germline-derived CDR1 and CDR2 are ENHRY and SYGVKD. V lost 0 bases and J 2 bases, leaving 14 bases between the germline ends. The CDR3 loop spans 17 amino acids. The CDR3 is CAISESPGHRTGNTIYF. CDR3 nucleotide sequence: TGTGCCATCAGTGAGTCCCCGGGACACCGGACTGGAAACACCATATATTTT.

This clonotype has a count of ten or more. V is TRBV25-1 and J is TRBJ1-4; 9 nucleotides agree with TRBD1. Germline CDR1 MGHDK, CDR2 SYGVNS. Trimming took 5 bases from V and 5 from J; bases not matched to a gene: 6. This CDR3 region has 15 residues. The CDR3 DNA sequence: TGTGCCAGCAGTCTTCGGACAGGGGAAAATGAAAAACTGTTTTTT. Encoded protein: CASSLRTGENEKLFF. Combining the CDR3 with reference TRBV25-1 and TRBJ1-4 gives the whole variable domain EADIYQTPRYLVIGTGKKITLECSQTMGHDKMYWYQQDPGMELHLIHYSYGVNSTEKGDLSSESTVSRIRTEHFPLTLESARPSHTSQYLCASSLRTGENEKLFFGSGTQLSVL.

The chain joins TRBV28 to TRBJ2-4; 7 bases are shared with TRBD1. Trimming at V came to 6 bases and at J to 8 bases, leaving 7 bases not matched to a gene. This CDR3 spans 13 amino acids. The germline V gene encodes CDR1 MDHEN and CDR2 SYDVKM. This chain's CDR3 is CASSEGAGDIQYF. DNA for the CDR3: TGTGCCAGCAGCGAGGGGGCCGGGGACATTCAGTACTTC.

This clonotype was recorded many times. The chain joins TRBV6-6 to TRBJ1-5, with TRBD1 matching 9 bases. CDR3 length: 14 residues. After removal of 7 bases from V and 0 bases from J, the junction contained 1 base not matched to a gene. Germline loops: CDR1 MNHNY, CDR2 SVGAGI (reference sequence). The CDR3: CASTGQGSNQPQHF. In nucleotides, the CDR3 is TGTGCCAGCACGGGACAGGGTAGCAATCAGCCCCAGCATTTT.

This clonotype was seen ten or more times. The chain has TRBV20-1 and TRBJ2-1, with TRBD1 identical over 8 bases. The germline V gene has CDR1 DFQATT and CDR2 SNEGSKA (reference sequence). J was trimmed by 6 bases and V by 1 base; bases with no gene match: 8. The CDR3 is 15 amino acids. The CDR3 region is CSARVAGGEINEQFF. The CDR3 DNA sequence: TGCAGTGCTAGAGTTGCAGGGGGCGAAATCAATGAGCAGTTCTTC.

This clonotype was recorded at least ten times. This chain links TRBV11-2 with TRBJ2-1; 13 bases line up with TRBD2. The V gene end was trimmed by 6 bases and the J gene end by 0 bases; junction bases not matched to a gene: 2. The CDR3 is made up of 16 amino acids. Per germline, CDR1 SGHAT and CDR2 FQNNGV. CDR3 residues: CASSGTSGTSYNEQFF. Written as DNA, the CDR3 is TGTGCCAGCAGTGGGACTAGCGGGACCTCCTACAATGAGCAGTTCTTC.

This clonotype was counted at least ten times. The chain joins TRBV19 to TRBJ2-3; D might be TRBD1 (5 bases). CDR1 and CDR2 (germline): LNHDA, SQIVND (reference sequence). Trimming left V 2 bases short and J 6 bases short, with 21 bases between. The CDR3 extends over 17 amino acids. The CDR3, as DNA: TGTGCCAGTAGTATAAAGGACACTGGATCACCATCGGATACGCAGTATTTT. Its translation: CASSIKDTGSPSDTQYF.

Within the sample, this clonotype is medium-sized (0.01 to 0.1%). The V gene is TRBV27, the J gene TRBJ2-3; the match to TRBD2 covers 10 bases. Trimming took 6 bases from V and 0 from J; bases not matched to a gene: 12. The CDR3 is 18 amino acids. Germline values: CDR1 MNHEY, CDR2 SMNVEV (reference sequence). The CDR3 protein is CASRILYLTSGSTDTQYF. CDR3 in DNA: TGTGCCAGCAGAATCTTGTATTTGACTAGCGGGAGCACAGATACGCAGTATTTT.

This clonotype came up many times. CDR3 sequence (DNA): TGTGCCAGTAAGACCCGACCGGGGGCGAGCTCCTACGAGCAGTACTTC. Amino acid sequence: CASKTRPGASSYEQYF. V gene TRBV27 combines with J gene TRBJ2-7, with D perhaps TRBD1 or TRBD2 (6 bases each). V lost 9 bases and J lost 0, with 21 bases in between. Germline CDR1 is MNHEY and CDR2 is SMNVEV (reference sequence). The CDR3 is 16 amino acids.

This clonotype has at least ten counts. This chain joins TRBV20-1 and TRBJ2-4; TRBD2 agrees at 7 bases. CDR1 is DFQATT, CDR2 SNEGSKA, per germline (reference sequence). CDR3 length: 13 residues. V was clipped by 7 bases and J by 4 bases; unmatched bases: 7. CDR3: CSGVLAEKNIQYF. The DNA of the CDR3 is TGCAGTGGCGTCCTAGCGGAAAAAAACATTCAGTACTTC.

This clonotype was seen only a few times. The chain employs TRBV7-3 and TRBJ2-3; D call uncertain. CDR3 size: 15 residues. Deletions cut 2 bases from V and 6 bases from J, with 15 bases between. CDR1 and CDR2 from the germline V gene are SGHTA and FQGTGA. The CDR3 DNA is TGTGCCAGCAGCTTAGGGGTCCGAGACTTGGATACGCAGTATTTT. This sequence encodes CASSLGVRDLDTQYF.

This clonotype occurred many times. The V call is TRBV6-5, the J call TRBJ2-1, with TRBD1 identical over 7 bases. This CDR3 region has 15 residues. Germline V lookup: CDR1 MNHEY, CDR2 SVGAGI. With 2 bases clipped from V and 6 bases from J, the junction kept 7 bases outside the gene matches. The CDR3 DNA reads TGTGCCAGCAGTTACGACAGGGTCGGAGGCAATGAGCAGTTCTTC. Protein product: CASSYDRVGGNEQFF.

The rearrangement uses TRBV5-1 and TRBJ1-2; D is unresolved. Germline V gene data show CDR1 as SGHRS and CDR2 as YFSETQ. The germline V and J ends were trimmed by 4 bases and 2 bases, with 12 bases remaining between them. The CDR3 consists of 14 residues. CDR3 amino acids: CASSGLTANYGYTF. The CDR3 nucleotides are TGCGCCAGCAGCGGCCTGACCGCCAACTATGGCTACACCTTC.

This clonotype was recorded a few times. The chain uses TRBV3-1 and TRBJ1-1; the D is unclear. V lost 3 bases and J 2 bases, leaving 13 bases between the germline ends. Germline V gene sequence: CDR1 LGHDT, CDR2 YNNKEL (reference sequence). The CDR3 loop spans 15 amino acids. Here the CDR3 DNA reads TGTGCCAGCAGCCATCGAGGGCTGGCCAACACTGAAGCTTTCTTT. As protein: CASSHRGLANTEAFF.

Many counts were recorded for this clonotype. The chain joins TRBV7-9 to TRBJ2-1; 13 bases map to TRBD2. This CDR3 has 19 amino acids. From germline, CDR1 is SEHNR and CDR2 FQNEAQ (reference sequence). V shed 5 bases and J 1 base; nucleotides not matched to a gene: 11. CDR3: CASSRSGGTSGISYNEQFF. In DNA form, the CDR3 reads TGTGCCAGCAGCCGCTCGGGGGGGACTAGCGGGATATCCTACAATGAGCAGTTCTTC.

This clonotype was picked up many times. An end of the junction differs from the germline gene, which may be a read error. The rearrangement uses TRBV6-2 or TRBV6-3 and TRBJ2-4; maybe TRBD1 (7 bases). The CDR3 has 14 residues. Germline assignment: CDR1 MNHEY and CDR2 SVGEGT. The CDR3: CASSKGETGRQGLF. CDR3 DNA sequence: TGTGCCAGCAGTAAAGGCGAGACAGGGAGACAGGGACTCTTC.

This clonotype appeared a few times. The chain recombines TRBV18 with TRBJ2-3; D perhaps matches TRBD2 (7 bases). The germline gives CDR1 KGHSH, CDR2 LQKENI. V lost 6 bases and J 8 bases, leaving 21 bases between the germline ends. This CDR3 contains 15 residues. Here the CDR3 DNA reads TGTGCCAGCTCTCCTAGCGGCACCCGAGGGGGTACGCAGTATTTT. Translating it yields CASSPSGTRGGTQYF.